This TCR beta chain emerged from a study of OX40 agonist ivuxolimab in advanced cancers. Study-level background: Subjects had a mean age of about 60 years, with a range of about 23 to 79; approximately 83% were male.

The assay was immunoSEQ multiplex PCR, and TCRdb's table has in-frame clones only and misses some. The data show roughly 25,000 clones, with just under 75% seen just once and about 20% held by the top ten. With V trimmed by 6 bases and J by 7 bases, 9 bases remained unmatched. CDR1 is MNHEY, CDR2 SVGAGI, per germline. The CDR3 consists of 14 residues. The sequence came from an adult with an advanced solid tumor such as melanoma, head and neck, liver or kidney cancer. This sequence joins TRBV6-5 and TRBJ1-5; TRBD1 agrees at 7 bases. The sequencing used CD4+ or CD8+ T cells sorted from blood, collected in a trial of the OX40 agonist ivuxolimab. This CDR3 reads CASSPGGGRQPQHF. DNA of the CDR3: TGTGCCAGCAGCCCAGGGGGGGGCAGGCAGCCCCAGCATTTT.